The entry that follows covers one T cell receptor (beta chain) sequence. Its target is not known. Primers: 60 Vbeta forward and 13 Jbeta reverse. This table comes from immunoSEQ multiplex PCR, and its TCRdb copy is limited to in-frame clones, with some not included. The sample contains around 180,000 clones, 70% to 80% of which appear only once. This sample was included in a study of cytomegalovirus exposure and HLA in healthy donors. Broader study findings: Presence/absence analyses assumed roughly uniform sequencing depth across donors.

The CDR3 has 15 amino acids. Trimming stripped 4 bases from V and 2 bases from J, with 13 bases between. Germline V gene data show CDR1 as WNHNN and CDR2 as SYGVQD (reference sequence). The chain has TRBV10-1 and TRBJ2-3; maybe TRBD1 (6 bases). Input material: PBMCs. The receptor was derived from a woman aged 50 to 60 in good health and CMV-seronegative. For the CDR3, the DNA is TGCGCCAGCAGTGCACGACAGGCTTACACAGATACGCAGTATTTT. It codes for CASSARQAYTDTQYF.